Listed below are T cell receptor beta chains from one sample, sequenced in a study of blood T cell repertoires in COVID-19. Produced via immunoSEQ multiplex PCR; TCRdb's table is partial and in-frame only. This sample has about 270,000 clones; about nine tenths occur once, and the top ten carry 15% to 18%. What was sequenced was PBMCs or T cells enriched from blood (not recorded which). The origin of the receptors is a man between 18 and 35 years old who had recovered from COVID-19. Both conserved end residues are trimmed from each CDR3. A D gene is named only where the DNA matches it firmly.

TRBD2	TRBV5-4	TRBJ2-3	ASSLGGGSTDTQY
-	TRBV6-5	TRBJ2-1	ASRRQGGEQF
-	TRBV7-9	TRBJ1-5	ASSLDGSPTGQPQH
TRBD2	TRBV24-1	TRBJ2-2	ATSDPGTRGETGELF
TRBD1	TRBV5-1	TRBJ2-7	ASSRDRGSSYEQY
-	TRBV28	TRBJ1-4	ASTGGMGEKLF
-	TRBV7-9	TRBJ2-3	ASSFDSTGTDTQY
TRBD2	TRBV30	TRBJ2-2	AWIPSGEAGTGELF
-	TRBV5-5	TRBJ2-2	ASSFLRVNTGELF
TRBD1	TRBV6-5	TRBJ1-6	ASSTQGAPNSPLH
TRBD1	TRBV27	TRBJ1-1	ASSTGQGFNTEAF
-	TRBV20-1	TRBJ1-4	SASFTTNEKLF
-	TRBV24-1	TRBJ2-4	ATSEGAKNIQY
TRBD2	TRBV7-2	TRBJ2-7	ASSPGGGGRTYEQY
TRBD1	TRBV6-5	TRBJ1-2	ASRGQGSNYGYT
-	TRBV7-2	TRBJ2-3	ASSFQAGPDTQY
TRBD1	TRBV4-1	TRBJ1-4	ASKRTDRENEKLF
-	TRBV6-1	TRBJ1-6	ASSEMVQGNSPLH
-	TRBV19	TRBJ1-5	ASSIIPESQPQH
-	TRBV19	TRBJ1-1	ASSIHGLGTGIRTEAF
TRBD2	TRBV4-1	TRBJ2-7	ASSQNTRTSGGSYEQY
-	TRBV29-1	TRBJ2-7	SVENRGSSYEQY
-	TRBV19	TRBJ1-5	ASTLGGHNQPQH
-	TRBV11-3	TRBJ2-2	ASSLVNGELF